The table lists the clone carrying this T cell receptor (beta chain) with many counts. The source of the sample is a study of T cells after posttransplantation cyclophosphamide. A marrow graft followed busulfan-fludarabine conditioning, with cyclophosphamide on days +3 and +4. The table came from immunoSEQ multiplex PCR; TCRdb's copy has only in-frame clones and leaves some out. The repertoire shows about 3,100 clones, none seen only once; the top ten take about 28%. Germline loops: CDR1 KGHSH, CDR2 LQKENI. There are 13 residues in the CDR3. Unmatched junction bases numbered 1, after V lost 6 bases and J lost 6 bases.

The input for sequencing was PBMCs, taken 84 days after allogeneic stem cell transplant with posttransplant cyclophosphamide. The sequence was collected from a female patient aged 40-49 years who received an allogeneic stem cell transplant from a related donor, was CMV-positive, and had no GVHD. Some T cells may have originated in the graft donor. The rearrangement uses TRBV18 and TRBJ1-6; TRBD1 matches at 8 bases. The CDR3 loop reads CASSGQGNSPLHF. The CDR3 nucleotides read TGTGCCAGCTCCGGACAGGGTAATTCACCCCTCCACTTT. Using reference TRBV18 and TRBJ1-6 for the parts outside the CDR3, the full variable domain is NAGVMQNPRHLVRRRGQEARLRCSPMKGHSHVYWYRQLPEEGLKFMVYLQKENIIDESGMPKERFSAEFPKEGPSILRIQQVVRGDSAAYFCASSGQGNSPLHFGNGTRLTVT.